What follows is one TCR beta chain and its context. The table lists this clone with a count of one. The antigen this receptor binds is unknown. No base quality values were provided; no much bigger clone lies one nucleotide off. TCR-beta CDR3 regions were amplified from genomic DNA with the immunoSEQ v4 bias-controlled multiplex PCR assay, run blinded to group allocation. Reference gene primers were added alongside TCR-beta primers to estimate nucleated cell and T cell quantities per sample. Sequencing of the libraries was performed on an Illumina MiSeq with a 100-cycle paired-end protocol. The source study handled its data this way. In the immunoSEQ Analyzer software, diversity and richness were calculated, with richness measured by iChao1 and clonality based on Pielou evenness and Shannon diversity on a 0-1 scale where a higher value means less diversity. CDR3 amino acid sequences together with V/J genes were queried against VDJdb for CMV, EBV and influenza A specificities, with confidence 3 and substitution 2 applied. The Morisita-Horn index was used to measure TCR-beta amino acid clonotype overlap among the villitis of unknown etiology, infectious villitis and control repertoires. Entries here come from immuneACCESS through TCRdb and include only in-frame sequences with V and J called. Some clones fail to appear in such tables; in the studies checked, an unresolved V gene covers under half of the shortfall, and the cause of the remainder is unknown. That table is the source of V, J and clone size, and D and trimming were worked out from the DNA. Here the sample has 510 or so clones; 95% to 98% occur a single time. The ten largest clones represent roughly 6% of the sample.

This record comes from a study of T cells in placental villitis. In the study overall: Two of the control placentae were from preterm deliveries, but examination found no significant pathology in either one. To test an allograft-versus-infection hypothesis, the study compared placental TCR-beta repertoires across three groups: villitis of unknown etiology, unaffected controls matched for gestational age, and infectious villitis.

General study outcomes and caveats: CMV-specific clone frequencies were higher in infectious CMV cases than in villitis of unknown etiology (about 0.0099 vs 0.0011), and the villitis of unknown etiology frequencies did not differ from those of controls. With bulk tissue sequencing, helper, regulatory or cytotoxic T cells could not be distinguished, nor could maternal versus fetal T cells, and gamma-delta receptors were excluded. Paraffin blocks contained small amounts of decidua, so some captured T cells, especially in controls, may have been decidual rather than villous infiltrates. Clonality was higher in villitis of unknown etiology placentae than in controls (median approximately 0.05 versus 0.006, p=0.0025), which points to clonal expansion.

Ten control placentae without villitis were matched to the villitis of unknown etiology cases on the basis of gestational age at delivery. After delivery, placentae were collected and subjected to gross and histological evaluation prior to the selection of archival tissue. Five 10-micron scrolls were cut from each FFPE block, and DNA was then isolated using the AllPrep DNA/RNA FFPE Tissue kit. NanoDrop was used to check DNA concentration and purity, and a Bioanalyzer was used to assess RNA quality. Trimming accounts for 4 bases at V and 3 bases at J, while the number of junction bases matched to no gene is 4. From its cysteine to its phenylalanine, the CDR3 spans 15 amino acids. Kept here is only the CDR3 DNA, which spans 45 bases and is read in frame from base 1. Sequences SGHDN (CDR1) and FVKESK (CDR2) are obtained from the germline V gene.

The source of this sequence is a human donor in good health; the placental T cells may come from both mother and fetus. The chain is assembled from TRBV14 and TRBJ1-5, and TRBD1 aligns with 9 junction nucleotides. The sequenced sample consisted of placental tissue containing maternal and fetal cells. The bases read TGTGCCAGCAGCCCGACAGGGGGTCCCAATCAGCCCCAGCATTTT. Translated, this is CASSPTGGPNQPQHF. Where the CDR3 stops, the reference TRBV14 and TRBJ1-5 genes take over; the full variable domain is EAGVTQFPSHSVIEKGQTVTLRCDPISGHDNLYWYRRVMGKEIKFLLHFVKESKQDESGMPNNRFLAERTGGTYSTLKVQPAELEDSGVYFCASSPTGGPNQPQHFGDGTRLSIL.